Listed here are 5 T cell receptor beta chains from one sample, sequenced in a study of radiotherapy plus CTLA-4 blockade in lung cancer. Profiled with immunoSEQ multiplex PCR; TCRdb holds only in-frame clones, not every one. This table has roughly 85,000 clones, more than 85% appearing once. Material: peripheral blood, obtained from a patient treated with radiotherapy plus ipilimumab. The receptors shown here come from a human donor with non-small cell lung cancer that progressed on radiotherapy plus ipilimumab.

This clone was recorded a few times. The V call is TRBV7-9, the J call TRBJ2-5; the match to TRBD2 covers 9 bases. The CDR3 is 13 amino acids. J lost 4 bases, V lost 7 bases, and 4 bases had no gene match. The V gene's germline CDR1 is SEHNR and CDR2 FQNEAQ (reference sequence). The CDR3 nucleotides read TGTGCCAGCAACAGAGCGGGGGGAGAGACCCAGTACTTC. Translating it yields CASNRAGGETQYF.

CDR3 loop: CASRADRFNSPLHF. DNA for the CDR3: TGTGCCAGCAGGGCGGACAGATTTAATTCACCCCTCCACTTT. The chain employs TRBV2 and TRBJ1-6; D may be TRBD1 (6 bases). CDR3 size: 14 residues. Trimming cost V 6 bases and J 6 bases, with 12 bases left between them. Germline loops: CDR1 SNHLY, CDR2 FYNNEI.

This chain links TRBV7-9 with TRBJ1-1; D may be TRBD1 (5 bases). The CDR3 totals 13 residues. The V and J ends lost 0 bases and 5 bases respectively, with 7 bases between them. CDR1 SEHNR and CDR2 FQNEAQ come from the germline V gene (reference sequence). The chain's CDR3 is CASSLAGVTEAFF. The DNA for the CDR3 is TGTGCCAGCAGCTTAGCAGGGGTGACTGAAGCTTTCTTT.

The chain combines TRBV7-6 with TRBJ2-5; D is undetermined. The CDR3 runs to 13 residues. The V gene lost 2 bases and the J gene lost 1 base, with 5 bases spanning the gap. Germline CDR1 reads SGHVS; CDR2 reads FNYEAQ. CDR3 region: CASSLPGQETQYF. In DNA, the CDR3 is TGTGCCAGCAGCTTACCCGGCCAAGAGACCCAGTACTTC.

This clone was picked up a small number of times. V gene TRBV2 combines with J gene TRBJ1-5, with 11 bases that match TRBD1. The V and J ends lost 7 bases and 6 bases, in that order; junction bases with no gene match: 8. The CDR3 has 15 amino acids. Germline assignment: CDR1 SNHLY and CDR2 FYNNEI. CDR3 DNA: TGTGCCAGCAAGCCCGGGACAGGGGGGGGTCAGCCCCAGCATTTT. Its protein is CASKPGTGGGQPQHF.